This TCR beta chain originates from a study of cytomegalovirus exposure and HLA in healthy donors. Study in general: The 500 to 850 first-cohort repertoires and the 130 or so validation repertoires shared the same platform, a later analysis reported.

Study results and caveats: Approximately 160 TCR beta chains were listed as cytomegalovirus-associated.

Sequencing used immunoSEQ multiplex PCR; TCRdb keeps in-frame clones, though not all of them. The sample yields 200,000 to 250,000 clones, approximately 88% seen once. Germline CDR1 is LGHNA and CDR2 is YSLEER. V lost 3 bases and J 0 bases, leaving 5 bases between the germline ends. The CDR3 has 13 residues. From the 120-subject validation cohort, which was separate from the approximately 670-subject first cohort, the donors were drawn. On this clone itself: As yet, its antigen is unknown.

Sequencing used PBMCs. The sequence was obtained from a woman aged 25 to 39 in good health and CMV-seropositive. The rearrangement joins TRBV4-3 to TRBJ1-1, with D uncertain. The chain's CDR3 is CASSQSVNTEAFF. Written as DNA, the CDR3 is TGCGCCAGCAGCCAGTCCGTGAACACTGAAGCTTTCTTT.